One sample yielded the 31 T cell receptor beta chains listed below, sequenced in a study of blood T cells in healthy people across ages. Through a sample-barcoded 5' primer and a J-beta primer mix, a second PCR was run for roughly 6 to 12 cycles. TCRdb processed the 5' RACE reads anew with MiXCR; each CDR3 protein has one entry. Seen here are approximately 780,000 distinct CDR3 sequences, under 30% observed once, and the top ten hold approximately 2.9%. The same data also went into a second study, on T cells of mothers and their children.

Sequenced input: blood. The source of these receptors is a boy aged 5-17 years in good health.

The CDR3 coding sequence is TGTGCCAGTAGCCAAAGAGACAGGTTCTCCTACGAGCAGTACTTC. The encoded protein is CASSQRDRFSYEQYF. The chain is built from TRBV19 and TRBJ2-5, with TRBD1 as a possible D gene (6 bases). TRBJ2-7 explains the end of the DNA better; the J call may be wrong. Germline CDR1 and CDR2: LNHDA and SQIVND (reference sequence). The CDR3 is made up of 15 amino acids.

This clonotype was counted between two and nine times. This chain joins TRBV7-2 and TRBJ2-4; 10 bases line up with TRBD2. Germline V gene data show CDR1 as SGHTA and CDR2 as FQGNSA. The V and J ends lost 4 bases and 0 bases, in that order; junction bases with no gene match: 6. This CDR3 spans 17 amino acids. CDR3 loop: CASSSLAGELAKNIQYF. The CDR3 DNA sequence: TGTGCCAGCAGCTCGCTAGCGGGGGAGCTAGCCAAAAACATTCAGTACTTC. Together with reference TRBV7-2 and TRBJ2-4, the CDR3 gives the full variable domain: GAGVSQSPSNKVTEKGKDVELRCDPISGHTALYWYRQSLGQGLEFLIYFQGNSAPDKSGLPSDRFSAERTGGSVSTLTIQRTQQEDSAVYLCASSSLAGELAKNIQYFGAGTRLSVL.

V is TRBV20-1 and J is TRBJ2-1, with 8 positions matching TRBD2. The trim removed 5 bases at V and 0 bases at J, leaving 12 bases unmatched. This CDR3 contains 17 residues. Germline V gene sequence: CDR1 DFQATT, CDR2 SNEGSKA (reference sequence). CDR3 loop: CSAQTRGGTSSYNEQFF. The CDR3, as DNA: TGCAGTGCTCAAACTAGGGGGGGGACTAGCTCCTACAATGAGCAGTTCTTC.

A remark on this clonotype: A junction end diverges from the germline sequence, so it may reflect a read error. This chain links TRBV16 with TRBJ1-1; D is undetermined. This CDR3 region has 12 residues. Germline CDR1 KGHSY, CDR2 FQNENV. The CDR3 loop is CASSQTNTKAFF. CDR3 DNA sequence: TGTGCCAGCAGCCAAACGAACACTAAAGCTTTCTTT.

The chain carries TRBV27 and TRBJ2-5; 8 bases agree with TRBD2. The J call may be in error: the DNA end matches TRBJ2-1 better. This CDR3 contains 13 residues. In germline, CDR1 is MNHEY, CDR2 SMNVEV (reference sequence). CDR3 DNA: TGTGCCAGCAGTTTCCTCGGGGGGGCTGAGCAGTTCTTC. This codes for CASSFLGGAEQFF.

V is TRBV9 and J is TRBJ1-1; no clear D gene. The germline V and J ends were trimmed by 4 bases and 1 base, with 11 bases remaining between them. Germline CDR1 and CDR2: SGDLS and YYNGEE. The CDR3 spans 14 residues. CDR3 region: CASSFTSENTEAFF. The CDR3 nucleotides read TGTGCCAGCAGCTTCACATCGGAGAACACTGAAGCTTTCTTT.

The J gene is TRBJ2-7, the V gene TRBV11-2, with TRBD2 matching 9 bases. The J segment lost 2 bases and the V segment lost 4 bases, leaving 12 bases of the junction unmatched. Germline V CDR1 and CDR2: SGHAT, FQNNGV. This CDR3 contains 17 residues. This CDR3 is CASSSYLGASGAYEQYF. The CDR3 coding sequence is TGTGCCAGCAGCTCGTATCTGGGGGCTAGCGGGGCCTACGAGCAGTACTTC. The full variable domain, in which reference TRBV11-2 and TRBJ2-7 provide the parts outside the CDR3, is EAGVAQSPRYKIIEKRQSVAFWCNPISGHATLYWYQQILGQGPKLLIQFQNNGVVDDSQLPKDRFSAERLKGVDSTLKIQPAKLEDSAVYLCASSSYLGASGAYEQYFGPGTRLTVT.

The CDR3 DNA follows: TGCGCCAGCAGACGGGACAGGTACACCGGGGAGCTGTTTTTT. This sequence encodes CASRRDRYTGELFF. V gene TRBV5-1 combines with J gene TRBJ2-2, with 8 bases aligning to TRBD1. The V gene end was trimmed by 5 bases and the J gene end by 3 bases; junction bases not matched to a gene: 3. The length of the CDR3 is 14 residues. Germline loops: CDR1 SGHRS, CDR2 YFSETQ. Full variable domain (remainder filled in from reference TRBV5-1 and TRBJ2-2): KAGVTQTPRYLIKTRGQQVTLSCSPISGHRSVSWYQQTPGQGLQFLFEYFSETQRNKGNFPGRFSGRQFSNSRSEMNVSTLELGDSALYLCASRRDRYTGELFFGEGSRLTVL.

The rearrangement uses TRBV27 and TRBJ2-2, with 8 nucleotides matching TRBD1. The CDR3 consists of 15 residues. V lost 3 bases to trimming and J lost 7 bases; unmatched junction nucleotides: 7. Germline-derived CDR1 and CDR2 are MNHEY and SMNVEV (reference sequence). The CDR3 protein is CASSFRQGAVGELFF. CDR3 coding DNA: TGTGCCAGCAGTTTCCGGCAGGGGGCTGTCGGGGAGCTGTTTTTT.

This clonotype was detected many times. The CDR3 reads CAISDWDRGEETQYF. The CDR3 region has the DNA TGTGCCATCAGTGACTGGGACAGGGGAGAGGAGACCCAGTACTTC. The chain carries TRBV10-3 and TRBJ2-5; 10 bases map to TRBD1. From germline, CDR1 is ENHRY and CDR2 SYGVKD. The CDR3 length is 15 residues. J gave up 5 bases and V 3 bases, and 6 bases lay outside the gene matches.

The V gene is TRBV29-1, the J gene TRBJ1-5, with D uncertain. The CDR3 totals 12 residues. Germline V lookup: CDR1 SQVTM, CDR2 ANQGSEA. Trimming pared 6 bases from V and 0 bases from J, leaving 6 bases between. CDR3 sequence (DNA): TGCAGCGTGGGCCATAGCAATCAGCCCCAGCATTTT. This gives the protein CSVGHSNQPQHF.

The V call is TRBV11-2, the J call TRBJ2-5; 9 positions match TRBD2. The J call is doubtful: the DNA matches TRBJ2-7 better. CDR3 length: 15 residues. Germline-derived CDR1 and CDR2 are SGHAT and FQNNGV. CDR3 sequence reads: CASSLMVAGDYEQYF. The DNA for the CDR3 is TGTGCCAGCAGCTTAATGGTAGCGGGGGACTACGAGCAGTACTTC.

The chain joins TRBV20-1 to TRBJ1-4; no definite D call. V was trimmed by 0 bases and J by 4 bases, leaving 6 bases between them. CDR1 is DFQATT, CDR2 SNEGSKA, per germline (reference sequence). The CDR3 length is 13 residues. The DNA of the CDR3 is TGCAGTGCTAGAGACAGATATAATGAAAAACTGTTTTTT. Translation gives CSARDRYNEKLFF.

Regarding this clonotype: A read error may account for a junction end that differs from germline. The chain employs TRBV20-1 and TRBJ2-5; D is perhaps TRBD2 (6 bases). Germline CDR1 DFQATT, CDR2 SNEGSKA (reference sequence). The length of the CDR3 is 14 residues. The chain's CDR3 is CGAWAGRPDGEQYF. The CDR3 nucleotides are TGCGGTGCGTGGGCGGGACGGCCTGATGGGGAGCAGTACTTC.

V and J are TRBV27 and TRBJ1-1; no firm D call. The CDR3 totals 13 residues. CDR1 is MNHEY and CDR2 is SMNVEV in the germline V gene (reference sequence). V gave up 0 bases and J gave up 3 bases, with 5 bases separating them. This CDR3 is CASSLSADTEAFF. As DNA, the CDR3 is TGTGCCAGCAGTTTATCGGCAGACACTGAAGCTTTCTTT.

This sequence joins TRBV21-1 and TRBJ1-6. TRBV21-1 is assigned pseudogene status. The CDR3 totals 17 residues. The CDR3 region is CASSKALWLMYNSPLHF. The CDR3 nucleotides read TGTGCCAGCAGCAAAGCGCTTTGGCTTATGTATAATTCACCCCTCCACTTT.

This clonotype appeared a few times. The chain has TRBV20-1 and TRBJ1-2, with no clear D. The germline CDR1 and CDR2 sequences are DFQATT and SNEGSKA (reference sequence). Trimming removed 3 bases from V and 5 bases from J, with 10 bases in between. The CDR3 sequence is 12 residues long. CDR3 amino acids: CSARSIDYGYTF. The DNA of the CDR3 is TGCAGTGCTAGGAGTATCGATTATGGCTACACCTTC.

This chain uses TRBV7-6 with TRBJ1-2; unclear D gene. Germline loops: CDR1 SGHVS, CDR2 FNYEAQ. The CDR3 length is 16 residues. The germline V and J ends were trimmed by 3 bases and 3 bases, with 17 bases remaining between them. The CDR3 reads CASSLGSTTGDYGYTF. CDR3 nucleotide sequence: TGTGCCAGCAGCTTGGGGTCGACCACCGGGGACTATGGCTACACCTTC.

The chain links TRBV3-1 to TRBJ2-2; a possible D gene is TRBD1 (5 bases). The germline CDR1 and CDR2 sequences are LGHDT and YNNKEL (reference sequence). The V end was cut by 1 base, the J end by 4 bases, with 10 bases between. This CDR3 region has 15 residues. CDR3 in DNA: TGTGCCAGCAGCCAAGCAGGGATGGGCACCGGGGAGCTGTTTTTT. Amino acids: CASSQAGMGTGELFF.

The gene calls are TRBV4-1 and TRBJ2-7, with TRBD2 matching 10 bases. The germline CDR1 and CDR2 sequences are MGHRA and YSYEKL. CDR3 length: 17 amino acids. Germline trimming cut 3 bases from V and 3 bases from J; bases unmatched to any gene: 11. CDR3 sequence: CASSQTEASGSGYEQYF. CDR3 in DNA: TGCGCCAGCAGCCAGACAGAAGCTAGCGGGAGCGGCTACGAGCAGTACTTC.

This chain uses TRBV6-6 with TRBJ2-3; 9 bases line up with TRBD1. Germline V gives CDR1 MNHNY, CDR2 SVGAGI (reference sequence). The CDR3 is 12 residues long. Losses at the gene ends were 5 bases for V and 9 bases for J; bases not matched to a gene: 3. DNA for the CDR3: TGTGCCAGCAGTCTACAGGGGGCAACGCAGTATTTT. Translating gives CASSLQGATQYF.

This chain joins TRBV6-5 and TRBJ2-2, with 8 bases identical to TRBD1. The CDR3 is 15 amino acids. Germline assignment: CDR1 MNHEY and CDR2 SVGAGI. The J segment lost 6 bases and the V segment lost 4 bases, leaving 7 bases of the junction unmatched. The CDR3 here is CASSSPRGPPGELFF. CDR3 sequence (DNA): TGTGCCAGCAGTTCACCCAGGGGGCCCCCCGGGGAGCTGTTTTTT.

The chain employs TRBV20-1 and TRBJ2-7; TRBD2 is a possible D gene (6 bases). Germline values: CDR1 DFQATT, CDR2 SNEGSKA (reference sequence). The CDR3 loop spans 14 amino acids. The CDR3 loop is CSCSTGGAKYEQYF. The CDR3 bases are TGCAGCTGCAGTACTGGCGGGGCCAAGTACGAGCAGTACTTC.

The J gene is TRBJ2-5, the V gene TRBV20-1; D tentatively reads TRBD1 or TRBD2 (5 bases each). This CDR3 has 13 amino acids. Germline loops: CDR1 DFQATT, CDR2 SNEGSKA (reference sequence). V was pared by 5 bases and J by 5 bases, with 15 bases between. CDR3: CSAGSGTSETQYF. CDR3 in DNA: TGCAGTGCTGGTTCAGGGACGTCGGAGACCCAGTACTTC.

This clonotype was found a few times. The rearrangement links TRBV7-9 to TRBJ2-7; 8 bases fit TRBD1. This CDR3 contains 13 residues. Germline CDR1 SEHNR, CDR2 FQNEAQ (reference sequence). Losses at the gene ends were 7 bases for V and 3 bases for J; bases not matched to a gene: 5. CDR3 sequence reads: CASTPGGFYEQYF. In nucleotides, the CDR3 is TGTGCCAGCACCCCAGGGGGCTTCTACGAGCAGTACTTC.

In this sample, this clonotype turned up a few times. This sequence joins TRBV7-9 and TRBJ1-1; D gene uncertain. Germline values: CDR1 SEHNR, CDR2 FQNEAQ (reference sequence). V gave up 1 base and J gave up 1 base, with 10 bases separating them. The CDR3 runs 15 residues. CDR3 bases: TGTGCCAGCAGCTTAGTGGGCAGAAAGAACACTGAAGCTTTCTTT. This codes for CASSLVGRKNTEAFF.

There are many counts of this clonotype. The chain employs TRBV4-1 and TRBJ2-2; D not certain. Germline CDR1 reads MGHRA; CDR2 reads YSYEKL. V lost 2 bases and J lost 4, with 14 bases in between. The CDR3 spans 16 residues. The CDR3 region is CASSQPGWWGTGELFF. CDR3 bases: TGCGCCAGCAGCCAACCTGGTTGGTGGGGCACCGGGGAGCTGTTTTTT.

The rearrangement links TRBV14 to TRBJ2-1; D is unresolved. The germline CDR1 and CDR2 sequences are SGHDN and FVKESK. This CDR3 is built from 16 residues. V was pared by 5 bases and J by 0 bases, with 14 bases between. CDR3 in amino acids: CASSVWNGASYNEQFF. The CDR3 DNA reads TGTGCCAGCAGCGTATGGAACGGAGCCTCCTACAATGAGCAGTTCTTC.

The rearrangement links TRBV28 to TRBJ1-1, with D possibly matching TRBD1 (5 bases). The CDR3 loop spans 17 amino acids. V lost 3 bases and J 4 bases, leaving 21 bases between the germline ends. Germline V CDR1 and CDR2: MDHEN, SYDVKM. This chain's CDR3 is CASSLLPYQGRGTEAFF. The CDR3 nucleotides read TGTGCCAGCAGTTTGCTGCCCTACCAGGGTCGAGGCACTGAAGCTTTCTTT.

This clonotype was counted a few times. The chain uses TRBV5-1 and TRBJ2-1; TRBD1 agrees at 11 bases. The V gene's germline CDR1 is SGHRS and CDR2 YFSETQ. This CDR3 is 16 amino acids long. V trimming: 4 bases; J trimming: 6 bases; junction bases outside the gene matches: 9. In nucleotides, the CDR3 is TGCGCCAGCAGCCCACCGGGACAGGGGGATATCAATGAGCAGTTCTTC. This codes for CASSPPGQGDINEQFF.

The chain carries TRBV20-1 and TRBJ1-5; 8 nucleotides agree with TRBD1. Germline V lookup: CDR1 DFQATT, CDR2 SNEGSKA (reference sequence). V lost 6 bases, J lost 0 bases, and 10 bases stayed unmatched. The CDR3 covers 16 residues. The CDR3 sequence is CSARDRRDSSNQPQHF. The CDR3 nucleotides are TGCAGTGCAAGGGACAGGCGTGACTCTAGCAATCAGCCCCAGCATTTT.